What follows are 25 T cell receptor beta chains derived from one specimen sequenced in a study of blood T cell repertoires in COVID-19. Using immunoSEQ multiplex PCR, the repertoire was profiled, and TCRdb retains in-frame clones only, with some absent. The sample shows under 100,000 clones, roughly 92% of them seen only once. Specimen: peripheral blood. Receptors were obtained from a woman in her sixties with active COVID-19.

This sequence joins TRBV5-6 and TRBJ2-6; 8 nucleotides align to TRBD1. Germline V CDR1 and CDR2: SGHDT, YYEEEE. This CDR3 has 15 residues. V shed 3 bases and J 2 bases; nucleotides not matched to a gene: 1. The CDR3 sequence: CASSSGGAGANVLTF. The DNA for the CDR3 is TGTGCCAGCAGCTCAGGGGGCGCTGGGGCCAACGTCCTGACTTTC.

The V and J genes are TRBV28 and TRBJ1-1, with no clear D. In germline, CDR1 is MDHEN, CDR2 SYDVKM. The CDR3 has 12 residues. Trimming removed 8 bases at V and 8 bases at J, with 15 bases between. The CDR3 coding sequence is TGTGCCAGCGCGGCTAAGGTGGAGGAAGCTTTCTTT. It translates to CASAAKVEEAFF.

The rearrangement joins TRBV18 to TRBJ2-7; 7 nucleotides line up with TRBD1. Germline V gene sequence: CDR1 KGHSH, CDR2 LQKENI. V was clipped by 5 bases and J by 2 bases; unmatched bases: 9. There are 15 residues in the CDR3. CDR3 DNA: TGTGCCAGCTCATTAACACAGGGGAATCCCTACGAGCAGTACTTC. Translated, it gives CASSLTQGNPYEQYF.

This rearrangement joins TRBV11-3 to TRBJ2-1, with 12 bases aligning to TRBD2. The J segment lost 1 base and the V segment lost 5 bases, leaving 12 bases of the junction unmatched. CDR1 SGHNT and CDR2 YENEEA come from the germline V gene. CDR3 length: 19 residues. CDR3 in DNA: TGTGCCAGCAGCCCGGGACTAGCGGGCTCCATCGGGTCCTACAATGAGCAGTTCTTC. This encodes CASSPGLAGSIGSYNEQFF.

This chain links TRBV14 with TRBJ2-3, with D tentatively TRBD2 (6 bases). V was clipped by 5 bases and J by 6 bases, with 6 bases between them. This CDR3 comprises 11 residues. Per germline, CDR1 SGHDN and CDR2 FVKESK. Here the CDR3 DNA reads TGTGCCAGCAGCGGGGGGGATACGCAGTATTTT. It specifies CASSGGDTQYF. Filled out from reference TRBV14 and TRBJ2-3, the complete variable domain reads EAGVTQFPSHSVIEKGQTVTLRCDPISGHDNLYWYRRVMGKEIKFLLHFVKESKQDESGMPNNRFLAERTGGTYSTLKVQPAELEDSGVYFCASSGGDTQYFGPGTRLTVL.

The gene calls are TRBV20-1 and TRBJ2-7; tentative D call: TRBD2 (6 bases). V was shortened by 3 bases and J by 0 bases, with 12 bases between the two germline ends. The CDR3 runs 14 residues. CDR1 is DFQATT, CDR2 SNEGSKA, per germline (reference sequence). The chain's CDR3 is CSASASDPSYEQYF. The CDR3 coding sequence is TGCAGTGCTAGTGCTAGCGATCCCTCCTACGAGCAGTACTTC.

This chain joins TRBV4-1 and TRBJ2-1; D not certain. The ends were cut back, 2 bases at V and 3 bases at J, with 8 bases in the middle. The CDR3 has 14 residues. Germline lookup yields CDR1 MGHRA and CDR2 YSYEKL. In nucleotides, the CDR3 is TGCGCCAGCAGCCAACCCGCGAGCTACAATGAGCAGTTCTTC. Translation gives CASSQPASYNEQFF.

This chain links TRBV21-1 with TRBJ1-5; TRBD1, the table's D call, lacks a check against the DNA. TRBV21-1 corresponds to a pseudogene. This CDR3 has 18 amino acids. This CDR3 is CANPAGGLTFSSNQPQHF. CDR3 DNA sequence: TGTGCCAACCCAGCAGGGGGCCTTACCTTTTCTAGCAATCAGCCCCAGCATTTT.

The chain carries TRBV6-4 and TRBJ1-2; D ambiguous. The V and J ends lost 2 bases and 2 bases respectively, with 9 bases between them. Germline V CDR1 and CDR2: MRHNA, SNTAGT. There are 14 residues in the CDR3. CDR3 region: CASSDGGSNYGYTF. CDR3 nucleotide sequence: TGTGCCAGCAGTGACGGAGGGTCCAACTATGGCTACACCTTC.

In nucleotides, the CDR3 is TGTGCCATCAGTGACCCAGGACAGGGTGCCCCTACTAGCTCCTACAATGAGCAGTTCTTC. Amino acids: CAISDPGQGAPTSSYNEQFF. The genes are TRBV10-3 and TRBJ2-1, with 8 positions matching TRBD1. The CDR3 loop spans 20 amino acids. Trimming at V came to 3 bases and at J to 0 bases, leaving 16 bases not matched to a gene. Germline V gene sequence: CDR1 ENHRY, CDR2 SYGVKD.

The chain uses TRBV2 and TRBJ2-7, with D perhaps matching TRBD1 (6 bases). From germline, CDR1 is SNHLY and CDR2 FYNNEI. The CDR3 spans 13 residues. The V gene lost 4 bases and the J gene lost 3 bases, with 10 bases spanning the gap. CDR3 sequence: CASSGTGFYEQYF. The CDR3 bases are TGTGCCAGCAGTGGTACAGGGTTCTACGAGCAGTACTTC. Full variable domain (missing parts from reference TRBV2 and TRBJ2-7): EPEVTQTPSHQVTQMGQEVILRCVPISNHLYFYWYRQILGQKVEFLVSFYNNEISEKSEIFDDQFSVERPDGSNFTLKIRSTKLEDSAMYFCASSGTGFYEQYFGPGTRLTVT.

The J gene is TRBJ2-3, the V gene TRBV28; 8 nucleotides agree with TRBD1. There are 15 residues in the CDR3. The trim removed 6 bases at V and 6 bases at J, leaving 11 bases unmatched. Germline V CDR1 and CDR2: MDHEN, SYDVKM. The CDR3 DNA follows: TGTGCCAGCAGCCAGAACCAGGGGGCTACGGATACGCAGTATTTT. Encoded protein: CASSQNQGATDTQYF.

V gene TRBV4-1 combines with J gene TRBJ2-3; 7 nucleotides match TRBD1. Looked up from germline, CDR1 is MGHRA and CDR2 is YSYEKL. V lost 0 bases and J lost 1; bases outside the gene matches: 4. The CDR3 sequence is 16 residues long. The CDR3 sequence is CASSQDTGTGTDTQYF. The DNA for the CDR3 is TGCGCCAGCAGCCAAGATACAGGGACAGGCACAGATACGCAGTATTTT.

V usage is TRBV11-2 and J usage is TRBJ2-3, with unresolved D. V was pared by 1 base and J by 0 bases, with 14 bases between. CDR1 SGHAT and CDR2 FQNNGV come from the germline V gene. This CDR3 is built from 17 residues. CDR3 protein: CASSLAMWQASTDTQYF. The DNA for the CDR3 is TGTGCCAGCAGCTTAGCGATGTGGCAGGCGAGCACAGATACGCAGTATTTT.

The chain couples TRBV18 to TRBJ1-1, with 7 bases lining up with TRBD1. CDR3 length equals 15 residues. Germline V gene sequence: CDR1 KGHSH, CDR2 LQKENI. V trimming: 2 bases; J trimming: 4 bases; junction bases outside the gene matches: 7. The CDR3 region is CASSPSTGQGTEAFF. The DNA of the CDR3 is TGTGCCAGCTCACCATCGACAGGGCAGGGCACTGAAGCTTTCTTT.

The CDR3 is CAWRATEKLFF. DNA for the CDR3: TGTGCCTGGAGAGCCACGGAAAAACTGTTTTTT. V is TRBV30 and J is TRBJ1-4; D remains ambiguous. CDR3 length: 11 amino acids. V lost 3 bases to trimming and J lost 8 bases, with 7 bases between them. In germline, CDR1 is GTSNPN, CDR2 SVGIG (reference sequence).

The V call is TRBV10-3, the J call TRBJ1-5; possible D gene TRBD1, 5 bases. V lost 3 bases and J 8 bases, leaving 14 bases between the germline ends. The germline CDR1 and CDR2 sequences are ENHRY and SYGVKD. This CDR3 contains 14 residues. CDR3 region: CAISDASGVEPQHF. CDR3 nucleotide sequence: TGTGCCATCAGTGACGCCTCGGGGGTGGAGCCCCAGCATTTT.

V is TRBV11-2 and J is TRBJ2-2; 8 bases are a match to TRBD2. Trimming at V came to 3 bases and at J to 6 bases, leaving 12 bases not matched to a gene. CDR3 length: 17 amino acids. The germline V gene encodes CDR1 SGHAT and CDR2 FQNNGV. CDR3 loop: CASSFNPSGRGSGELFF. CDR3 sequence (DNA): TGTGCCAGCAGCTTTAACCCAAGCGGGAGAGGGTCCGGGGAGCTGTTTTTT.

The J gene is TRBJ2-3, the V gene TRBV6-5; 8 nucleotides line up with TRBD2. CDR3 length: 14 amino acids. Germline V gene lookup returns CDR1 MNHEY and CDR2 SVGAGI. Germline trimming cut 10 bases from V and 5 bases from J; bases unmatched to any gene: 11. Here the CDR3 DNA reads TGTGCCACCAAGGGGCTAGCGGGCATAGATACGCAGTATTTT. Residues: CATKGLAGIDTQYF.

V usage is TRBV3-1 (or the pseudogene TRBV3-2) and J usage is TRBJ2-7; 12 positions match TRBD2. The germline CDR1 and CDR2 sequences are LGHDT and YNNKEL (reference sequence). The CDR3 consists of 18 residues. V shed 4 bases, J shed 0 bases, and the junction held 10 bases outside the gene matches. The CDR3 reads CASSPNLAGGQSSYEQYF. The CDR3 region has the DNA TGTGCCAGCAGCCCGAACCTAGCGGGAGGGCAAAGCTCCTACGAGCAGTACTTC.

This rearrangement joins TRBV15 to TRBJ2-5; 8 bases line up with TRBD1. Per the germline V gene, CDR1 is LNHNV and CDR2 is YYDKDF (reference sequence). This CDR3 has 17 amino acids. V shed 4 bases, J shed 5 bases, and the junction held 15 bases outside the gene matches. The CDR3, as DNA: TGTGCCACCAGCACAACGTCCGACAGGGGCACCCGGGAGACCCAGTACTTC. It is translated as CATSTTSDRGTRETQYF.

The gene calls are TRBV11-3 and TRBJ2-1; 8 bases map to TRBD2. The trim removed 1 base at V and 7 bases at J, leaving 6 bases unmatched. The CDR3 is 15 amino acids. Germline lookup yields CDR1 SGHNT and CDR2 YENEEA. CDR3 protein: CASSLGSSGPNEQFF. The CDR3 DNA is TGTGCCAGCAGCTTAGGCTCTAGCGGGCCAAATGAGCAGTTCTTC.

The V and J genes are TRBV28 and TRBJ1-4; 7 positions match TRBD1. The germline V gene has CDR1 MDHEN and CDR2 SYDVKM. V lost 5 bases and J lost 7; bases outside the gene matches: 10. The CDR3 covers 15 residues. CDR3 sequence: CASSRSGGGGEKLFF. CDR3 nucleotide sequence: TGTGCCAGCAGTCGATCAGGGGGAGGTGGTGAAAAACTGTTTTTT.

The J gene is TRBJ1-3, the V gene TRBV2; D is ambiguous. Looked up from germline, CDR1 is SNHLY and CDR2 is FYNNEI. With 2 bases removed from V and 4 bases from J, the gap between germline ends came to 6 bases. This CDR3 has 13 residues. The DNA for the CDR3 is TGTGCCAGCAGTGAATTTCCAGGAAACACCATATATTTT. Translated, it gives CASSEFPGNTIYF.

The chain joins TRBV5-8 to TRBJ1-2; 9 positions match TRBD1. After removal of 4 bases from V and 2 bases from J, the junction contained 6 bases not matched to a gene. Germline V lookup: CDR1 SGHTS, CDR2 YDEGEE. The CDR3 is 15 residues long. Here the CDR3 reads CASSAGQGRNYGYTF. CDR3 sequence (DNA): TGTGCCAGCAGCGCGGGACAGGGAAGGAACTATGGCTACACCTTC.